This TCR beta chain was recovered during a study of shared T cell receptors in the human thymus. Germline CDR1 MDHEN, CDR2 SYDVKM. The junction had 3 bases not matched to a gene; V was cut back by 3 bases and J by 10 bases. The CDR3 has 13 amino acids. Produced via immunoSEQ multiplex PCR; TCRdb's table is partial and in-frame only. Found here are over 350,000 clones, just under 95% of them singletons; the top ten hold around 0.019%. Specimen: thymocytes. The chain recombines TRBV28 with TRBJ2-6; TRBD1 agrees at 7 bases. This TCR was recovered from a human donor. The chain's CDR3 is CASSFNRGNVLTF. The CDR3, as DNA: TGTGCCAGCAGTTTTAACAGGGGAAACGTCCTGACTTTC.